Listed below are T cell receptor beta chains from one sample, sequenced in a study of blood T cell repertoires in COVID-19. Repertoires were generated with immunoSEQ multiplex PCR, while TCRdb's copy carries only in-frame clones and drops some. Among approximately 450,000 clones listed, around 88% were seen once. Material: peripheral blood. These receptors originate from a woman in her thirties with acute or convalescent COVID-19. The CDR3 runs from the conserved cysteine through the conserved F or W. Expanded clones are given a class, and other clones once, few, many or no size at all.

-	TRBV4-2	TRBJ1-5	CASSQGTGGQPQHF
-	TRBV30	TRBJ2-1	CAWSLPPRGGASEQFF
-	TRBV11-2	TRBJ2-1	CASRKPGGRFDNEQFF
-	TRBV27	TRBJ2-2	CASGVISEPTGELFF
-	TRBV3-1/TRBV3-2	TRBJ2-7	CASSQDRRQGYLREQYF
-	TRBV28	TRBJ1-1	CASSFKARWDTEAFF
many	TRBV3-1/TRBV3-2	TRBJ2-2	CASSHRGEAGELFF
few	TRBV5-1	TRBJ1-1	CASSRDRERVTEAFF
once	TRBV7-3	TRBJ2-7	CASYIEDPSSYEQYF
-	TRBV2	TRBJ2-7	CASSERRGLPYEQYF
-	TRBV3-1/TRBV3-2	TRBJ1-1	CASSQDLAGGTEAFF
-	TRBV6-1	TRBJ1-2	CASTPGGLGGYTF
-	TRBV7-3	TRBJ1-1	CASSRGTDAEAFF
-	TRBV5-1	TRBJ2-1	CASSSRDRNNEQFF
-	TRBV6-5	TRBJ2-5	CASSRWRGVGETQYF
-	TRBV28	TRBJ1-1	CASSSINRDRNTEAFF
-	TRBV27	TRBJ2-3	CASRKQGPDTQYF
-	TRBV28	TRBJ1-2	CASSLVSQDGYTF
-	TRBV19	TRBJ2-5	CASSIRQAKETQYF
once	TRBV21-1	TRBJ1-4	CASSKRILTGYQNEKLFF
-	TRBV28	TRBJ2-5	CASAGLPETQYF
-	TRBV19	TRBJ2-3	CASSIDRGLETTSHTQYF